The 10 T cell receptor beta chains below were found in one sample sequenced in a study of T cells after yellow fever vaccination. TCRdb recomputed calls from the 5' RACE reads with MiXCR, one row per CDR3 protein. The sample contains a few hundred thousand distinct CDR3 sequences, roughly a sixth of which appear only once. Sequenced material: PBMCs, taken 5 days after the first yellow fever vaccination. All receptors derive from a man aged 18 to 29 who received the YFV17D yellow fever vaccine.

The rearrangement uses TRBV20-1 and TRBJ2-7; D gene uncertain. Germline-derived CDR1 and CDR2 are DFQATT and SNEGSKA (reference sequence). This CDR3 is 14 amino acids long. Trimming left V 0 bases short and J 2 bases short, with 11 bases between. The CDR3 is CSARDSDSPYEQYF. In DNA, the CDR3 is TGCAGTGCTAGAGACAGTGACTCCCCCTACGAGCAGTACTTC.

The chain links TRBV7-6 to TRBJ2-4; TRBD1 might be the D (6 bases). CDR1 SGHVS and CDR2 FNYEAQ come from the germline V gene. This CDR3 is 14 amino acids long. Trimming pared 3 bases from V and 5 bases from J, leaving 11 bases between. DNA of the CDR3: TGTGCCAGCAGCTTGATGGCAGGGGAAAACATTCAGTACTTC. Translating gives CASSLMAGENIQYF.

With respect to this clonotype: At one end, the junction sequence differs from germline, possibly due to a read error. V is TRBV5-1 and J is TRBJ2-5, with 11 nucleotides matching TRBD2. The CDR3 is made up of 16 amino acids. CDR1 and CDR2 (germline): SGHRS, YFSETQ. The CDR3 nucleotides are TGCGCCAGCAGCCTACCTAGCGGGGGGTACCAAGAGACCCATTACTTC. It yields the protein CASSLPSGGYQETHYF.

There are a few counts of this clonotype. The rearrangement links TRBV27 to TRBJ2-7; D may be TRBD1 or TRBD2 (6 bases each). Trimming cost V 11 bases and J 2 bases, with 19 bases left between them. CDR1 MNHEY and CDR2 SMNVEV come from the germline V gene (reference sequence). CDR3 length equals 14 residues. CDR3 bases: TGTGCCTCTCAGACCGGGGGCCATGCCTACGAGCAGTACTTC. Protein: CASQTGGHAYEQYF.

This clonotype has a handful of counts. The CDR3, as DNA: TGTGCCAGCAGCACGGGCTGGAGGACCGGGGAGCTGTTTTTT. The encoded protein is CASSTGWRTGELFF. The V and J genes are TRBV9 and TRBJ2-2; weak D call: TRBD2 (5 bases). The CDR3 is made up of 14 amino acids. Germline V gene sequence: CDR1 SGDLS, CDR2 YYNGEE. With 4 bases removed from V and 5 bases from J, the gap between germline ends came to 12 bases. The full variable domain, completed using reference TRBV9 and TRBJ2-2, is DSGVTQTPKHLITATGQRVTLRCSPRSGDLSVYWYQQSLDQGLQFLIQYYNGEERAKGNILERFSAQQFPDLHSELNLSSLELGDSALYFCASSTGWRTGELFFGEGSRLTVL.

This clonotype has just a few counts. This chain uses TRBV5-1 with TRBJ2-2, with a weak D call TRBD2 (5 bases). V gave up 1 base and J gave up 6 bases, with 10 bases separating them. CDR1 is SGHRS, CDR2 YFSETQ, per germline. The CDR3 sequence is 14 residues long. The CDR3 sequence: CASSLTGRAGELFF. The CDR3, as DNA: TGCGCCAGCAGCTTGACGGGGAGAGCCGGGGAGCTGTTTTTT. The full variable domain, with the rest looked up from reference TRBV5-1 and TRBJ2-2, is KAGVTQTPRYLIKTRGQQVTLSCSPISGHRSVSWYQQTPGQGLQFLFEYFSETQRNKGNFPGRFSGRQFSNSRSEMNVSTLELGDSALYLCASSLTGRAGELFFGEGSRLTVL.

This chain joins TRBV28 and TRBJ1-1, with D maybe TRBD1 (5 bases). The CDR3 has 13 residues. V dropped 5 bases and J dropped 6 bases, with 13 bases sitting between them. Germline V gene lookup returns CDR1 MDHEN and CDR2 SYDVKM. CDR3 protein: CASSLPGRPEAFF. The CDR3 DNA sequence: TGTGCCAGCAGTCTCCCAGGGAGGCCTGAAGCTTTCTTT.

A few counts support this clonotype. The gene calls are TRBV6-5 and TRBJ1-6; D ambiguous. The CDR3 is 14 residues long. Germline assignment: CDR1 MNHEY and CDR2 SVGAGI. The V gene lost 2 bases and the J gene lost 10 bases, with 12 bases spanning the gap. CDR3 in amino acids: CASSYLKDGSPLHF. Written as DNA, the CDR3 is TGTGCCAGCAGTTACCTTAAGGACGGCTCACCCCTCCACTTT.

The chain is built from TRBV24-1 and TRBJ2-6; tentative D call: TRBD1 (5 bases). With 9 bases removed from V and 3 bases from J, the gap between germline ends came to 14 bases. This CDR3 comprises 15 residues. The germline gives CDR1 KGHDR, CDR2 SFDVKD. The CDR3 sequence: CATGAGYGGANVLTF. In nucleotides, the CDR3 is TGTGCCACCGGGGCCGGTTACGGTGGGGCCAACGTCCTGACTTTC.

In its sample, this clonotype was seen many times. The chain is built from TRBV6-4 and TRBJ2-3, with D possibly being TRBD1 or TRBD2 (5 bases each). Trimming left V 4 bases short and J 5 bases short, with 13 bases between. Germline lookup yields CDR1 MRHNA and CDR2 SNTAGT. The CDR3 covers 14 residues. This chain's CDR3 is CASSANGARDTQYF. The CDR3 coding sequence is TGTGCCAGCAGTGCAAACGGGGCAAGAGATACGCAGTATTTT.